This T cell receptor (beta chain) was found in a study of cytomegalovirus exposure and HLA in healthy donors. This CDR3 is 15 amino acids long. CDR1 SGHTA and CDR2 FQGNSA come from the germline V gene. Trimming stripped 1 base from V and 4 bases from J, with 10 bases between. It was with 60 Vbeta and 13 Jbeta primers that the PCR ran. Using immunoSEQ multiplex PCR, the repertoire was profiled, and TCRdb retains in-frame clones only, with some absent. The sample has about 140,000 clones, less than 85% seen once; the top ten hold approximately 8.8%. This clone was counted a single time. The receptor comes from a woman aged 45-65 years in good health and CMV-seropositive. The chain recombines TRBV7-2 with TRBJ2-2; no clear D. The source material was PBMCs. In nucleotides, the CDR3 is TGTGCCAGCAGCTTAGGGGTAGCACTCACCGGGGAGCTGTTTTTT. It codes for CASSLGVALTGELFF.